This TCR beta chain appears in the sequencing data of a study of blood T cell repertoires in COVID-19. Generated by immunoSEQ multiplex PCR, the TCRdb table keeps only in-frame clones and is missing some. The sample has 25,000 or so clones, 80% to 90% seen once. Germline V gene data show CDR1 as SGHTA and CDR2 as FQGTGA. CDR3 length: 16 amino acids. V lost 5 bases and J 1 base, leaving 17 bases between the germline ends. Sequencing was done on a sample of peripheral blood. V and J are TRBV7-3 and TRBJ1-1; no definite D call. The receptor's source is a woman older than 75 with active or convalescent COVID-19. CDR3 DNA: TGTGCCAGCAGCCGGGATGCTGTTAGGAGGAACACTGAAGCTTTCTTT. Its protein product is CASSRDAVRRNTEAFF. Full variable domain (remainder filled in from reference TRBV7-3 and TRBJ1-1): GAGVSQTPSNKVTEKGKYVELRCDPISGHTALYWYRQSLGQGPEFLIYFQGTGAADDSGLPNDRFFAVRPEGSVSTLKIQRTERGDSAVYLCASSRDAVRRNTEAFFGQGTRLTVV.